Listed below are T cell receptor beta chains from one sample, sequenced in a study of blood T cell repertoires in COVID-19. TCRdb's copy holds only in-frame clones and misses some; the assay was immunoSEQ multiplex PCR. The profile shows some 270,000 clones, roughly nine tenths of them singletons. Material for sequencing was peripheral blood. These receptor sequences come from a man between 45 and 60 years old with acute or convalescent COVID-19. Both conserved end residues are part of each CDR3. Fields, in order: J gene, D gene, clone size, V gene, CDR3 DNA, CDR3 protein. D genes are given only for firm matches. Expanded clones get a size class; other rows say once, few or many, or leave the size out.

TRBJ1-2 - - TRBV5-8 TGTGCCAGCAGCCGGCGGGGAAACTATGGCTACACCTTC CASSRRGNYGYTF
TRBJ1-6 - - TRBV7-3 TGTGCCAGCAGCTTAACGAGCGGGGTGGTTTCACCCCTCCACTTT CASSLTSGVVSPLHF
TRBJ2-7 TRBD1 - TRBV5-1 TGCGCCAGCAGCCCTGTGGGACAGACTTCCTACGAGCAGTACTTC CASSPVGQTSYEQYF
TRBJ2-7 - - TRBV5-4 TGTGCCAGCAGCGTCGGGACACCCTCGGCCGAGCAGTACTTC CASSVGTPSAEQYF
TRBJ2-3 TRBD2 once TRBV7-8 TGTGCCAGCAGCGCCCGGACTAGCGGGGGCCAGGATACGCAGTATTTT CASSARTSGGQDTQYF
TRBJ1-1 - once TRBV5-1 TGCGCCAGCAGCATGCGGGGAGGAACGATGAACACTGAAGCTTTCTTT CASSMRGGTMNTEAFF
TRBJ1-1 TRBD1 - TRBV5-1 TGCGCCAGCAGCTTGAAGGAGACAGGGGGAACTGAAGCTTTCTTT CASSLKETGGTEAFF
TRBJ1-1 - - TRBV7-2 TGTGCCAGCAGCTCCACAGGATATCGGAGCACTGAAGCTTTCTTT CASSSTGYRSTEAFF
TRBJ2-5 TRBD2 - TRBV4-1 TGCGCCAGCAGCCAAGGTCCGGGGGGACTTGGGCCCCAGTACTTC CASSQGPGGLGPQYF
TRBJ1-1 - - TRBV3-1/TRBV3-2 TGTGCCAGCAGCCAAGAGAGGCGGGGGGCTTTCTTT CASSQERRGAFF
TRBJ2-5 - - TRBV5-6 TGTGCCAGCAGCTTACAGGGTACCCAAGAGACCCAGTACTTC CASSLQGTQETQYF
TRBJ1-6 - - TRBV19 TGTGCCAGTAGTCTCGTCAGGAACAATTCACCCCTCCACTTT CASSLVRNNSPLHF
TRBJ1-1 TRBD1 - TRBV6-5 TGTGCCAGCAGCCAGACAGGGACTGAAGCTTTCTTT CASSQTGTEAFF
TRBJ1-1 TRBD1 - TRBV29-1 TGCAGCGTTGATTGGCAGCAGGGGGCAACTGAAGCTTTCTTT CSVDWQQGATEAFF
TRBJ1-5 - - TRBV5-8 TGTGCCAGCAGCTCCCCAGGGACTTTTGGTCAGCCCCAGCATTTT CASSSPGTFGQPQHF
TRBJ2-1 - few TRBV10-1 TGCGCCACCGAGTCCCTTAGCGGCGGGTACAATGAGCAGTTCTTC CATESLSGGYNEQFF
TRBJ1-1 - - TRBV9 TGTGCCAGCAGCGTAGGTTTGGGGAGGGATGAAGCTTTCTTT CASSVGLGRDEAFF
TRBJ2-7 TRBD2 - TRBV7-3 TGTGCCAGCAGCATTAGCGGGGGGTACTCCTACGAGCAGTACTTC CASSISGGYSYEQYF
TRBJ1-2 - - TRBV18 TGTGCCAGCTCCCTCAAGCGTGATGACAGCACAAACTATGGCTACACCTTC CASSLKRDDSTNYGYTF
TRBJ2-1 TRBD2 once TRBV7-3 TGTGCCAGCAGCTTAACCGGGACTAGCGACACCTACAATGAGCAGTTCTTC CASSLTGTSDTYNEQFF
TRBJ1-6 TRBD1 - TRBV2 TGTGCCAGCAGTTGGACAGGGGTAGATTCACCCCTCCACTTT CASSWTGVDSPLHF
TRBJ2-7 TRBD1 - TRBV7-3 TGTGCCAGCAGCAGCGGGACAGGGGTCGAGCAGTACTTC CASSSGTGVEQYF
TRBJ2-2 TRBD1 - TRBV7-9 TGTGCCAGCAGATCCCAGACAGGGACGAACACCGGGGAGCTGTTTTTT CASRSQTGTNTGELFF
TRBJ1-6 - - TRBV6-5 TGTGCCAGCAGTTTCCAGGGTAATTCACCCCTCCACTTT CASSFQGNSPLHF
TRBJ2-1 - - TRBV5-8 TGTGCCAGCGGGGCATGGGGAGGCAATGAGCAGTTCTTC CASGAWGGNEQFF